The clone carrying this TCR beta chain was seen repeatedly, ten times or more. What it recognizes is unknown. The data originate from a study of blood T cells in healthy people across ages. V lost 6 bases and J lost 4, with 7 bases in between. The CDR3 has 11 residues. Germline lookup yields CDR1 MDHEN and CDR2 SYDVKM. Study-wide findings and caveats: More naive CD4+ cells and higher diversity were found in long-lived than in aged donors.

The authors ran a second PCR of about 7 to 12 cycles using a sample-barcoded 5' primer and a J-beta primer mix. A single record per CDR3 protein comes from TCRdb applying MiXCR to the 5' RACE reads. The sample carries about 1,800,000 distinct CDR3 sequences, 28% recorded once. The TCR was taken from a woman in her twenties or thirties in good health. Sequencing was done on a sample of blood. The chain employs TRBV28 and TRBJ2-7; tentatively, D is TRBD1 or TRBD2 (5 bases each). CDR3 nucleotides: TGTGCCAGCAGGGGGGTTTACGAGCAGTACTTC. Translating gives CASRGVYEQYF.